A single sample gave rise to the 11 T cell receptor beta chains below, sequenced in a study of blood T cell repertoires in COVID-19. The method was immunoSEQ multiplex PCR; TCRdb's version includes in-frame clones alone and lacks a portion of them. The sample yields around 130,000 clones, 70% to 90% seen once. Input material: peripheral blood. The receptor set was obtained from a man in his sixties with acute or convalescent COVID-19.

This clone was detected only a few times. Sequence at one end of the junction differs from germline and may be a read error. V is TRBV19 and J is TRBJ1-1; 7 bases agree with TRBD1. This CDR3 contains 14 residues. Germline-derived CDR1 and CDR2 are LNHDA and SQIVND (reference sequence). This CDR3 reads CASSTLTGNPEAFF. The CDR3 region has the DNA TGTGCCAGTAGTACCCTGACAGGGAACCCTGAAGCTTTCTTT.

The genes are TRBV19 and TRBJ1-5, with unresolved D. The CDR3 covers 17 residues. The V end lost 5 bases, the J end lost 1 base, and 18 bases lay between the germline ends. Germline values: CDR1 LNHDA, CDR2 SQIVND (reference sequence). CDR3 sequence reads: CASSSERVRISNQPQHF. The CDR3 bases are TGTGCCAGTAGTTCAGAGAGAGTGCGGATAAGCAATCAGCCCCAGCATTTT.

The CDR3 DNA reads as TGCGCCAGCAGGTTCCCGGGACAGGGACCAACTAGCACAGATACGCAGTATTTT. This sequence encodes CASRFPGQGPTSTDTQYF. The chain uses TRBV5-1 and TRBJ2-3; 9 bases are a match to TRBD1. V lost 5 bases, J lost 0 bases, and 13 bases stayed unmatched. In germline, CDR1 is SGHRS, CDR2 YFSETQ. The CDR3 covers 18 residues.

The rearrangement joins TRBV6-2 or TRBV6-3 to TRBJ2-1, with 11 bases lining up with TRBD2. The CDR3 sequence is 17 residues long. Trimming removed 4 bases from V and 6 bases from J; junction bases left unmatched: 11. The V gene's germline CDR1 is MNHEY and CDR2 SVGEGT. The DNA for the CDR3 is TGTGCCAGCAGTTTAATCCGGACTAGCGGGTTTCGCAATGAGCAGTTCTTC. Its protein product is CASSLIRTSGFRNEQFF.

The genes are TRBV19 and TRBJ2-1; D unresolved. Germline V gene lookup returns CDR1 LNHDA and CDR2 SQIVND (reference sequence). There are 16 residues in the CDR3. V was shortened by 5 bases and J by 9 bases, with 23 bases between the two germline ends. CDR3 residues: CASSYLRGSEHTEQFF. CDR3 DNA: TGTGCCAGTAGTTACTTGCGAGGTTCAGAGCACACTGAGCAGTTCTTC. Combining the CDR3 with reference TRBV19 and TRBJ2-1 gives the whole variable domain DGGITQSPKYLFRKEGQNVTLSCEQNLNHDAMYWYRQDPGQGLRLIYYSQIVNDFQKGDIAEGYSVSREKKESFPLTVTSAQKNPTAFYLCASSYLRGSEHTEQFFGPGTRLTVL.

There are a few counts of this clone. The rearrangement links TRBV3-1 (or the pseudogene TRBV3-2) to TRBJ2-3; D may be TRBD2 (6 bases). The length of the CDR3 is 16 residues. From germline, CDR1 is LGHDT and CDR2 YNNKEL (reference sequence). Trimming pared 4 bases from V and 3 bases from J, leaving 17 bases between. This CDR3 is CASSLRTGLSTDTQYF. In DNA, the CDR3 is TGTGCCAGCAGCCTACGGACGGGACTTAGTACAGATACGCAGTATTTT.

The CDR3 DNA reads TGTGCCAGCAGCTTGGAACAGCCAAATTCACCCCTCCACTTT. As protein: CASSLEQPNSPLHF. The chain uses TRBV5-4 and TRBJ1-6; D is ambiguous. Germline CDR1 and CDR2: SGHNT and YYREEE (reference sequence). This CDR3 comprises 14 residues. V lost 0 bases and J 7 bases, leaving 8 bases between the germline ends.

Only one count was recorded for this clone. This sequence joins TRBV5-1 and TRBJ1-3; possibly TRBD1 for D (5 bases). Deletions cut 4 bases from V and 4 bases from J, with 12 bases between. Germline V gene sequence: CDR1 SGHRS, CDR2 YFSETQ. This CDR3 region has 14 residues. The DNA for the CDR3 is TGCGCCAGCAGCCAAGGAGGGGAAGGAAACACCATATATTTT. It yields the protein CASSQGGEGNTIYF.

This clone appeared a single time. The chain is built from TRBV5-4 and TRBJ2-2, with 8 bases lining up with TRBD2. The V segment lost 4 bases and the J segment 1 base; nucleotides outside the gene matches: 9. Germline V gives CDR1 SGHNT, CDR2 YYREEE (reference sequence). The CDR3 has 17 amino acids. In nucleotides, the CDR3 is TGTGCCAGCAGCGTCGGGACTAGAGGAGGGAACACCGGGGAGCTGTTTTTT. Protein sequence: CASSVGTRGGNTGELFF.

V usage is TRBV9 and J usage is TRBJ1-1; no definite D call. The CDR3 extends over 13 amino acids. The germline V and J ends were trimmed by 0 bases and 3 bases, with 6 bases remaining between them. Germline V gives CDR1 SGDLS, CDR2 YYNGEE. CDR3 protein: CASSVARDTEAFF. The CDR3 region has the DNA TGTGCCAGCAGCGTAGCAAGAGACACTGAAGCTTTCTTT.

The chain employs TRBV27 and TRBJ1-1; D may be TRBD1 (5 bases). The CDR3 length is 12 residues. V lost 4 bases and J 6 bases, leaving 9 bases between the germline ends. CDR1 MNHEY and CDR2 SMNVEV come from the germline V gene (reference sequence). The CDR3 loop is CASSSGISEAFF. CDR3 in DNA: TGTGCCAGCAGTTCAGGGATCTCTGAAGCTTTCTTT.